Below are 9 T cell receptor beta chains sequenced from a single sample in a study of metastatic and nonmetastatic thyroid tumors. Thyroid surgery was preceded by no treatment in any patient. Via MiXCR, TCRdb re-called the PCR reads. In the table there are about 39,000 clones, around 10% of which are singletons. The sequencing input was blood. These receptors were obtained from a male donor with papillary thyroid cancer or a benign thyroid nodule (not recorded which). Some clones in this sample may be carry-over from other donors' samples.

This clone was counted between two and nine times. It may be a read error: a sequence one base away is much more abundant. Additional DNA sequences in this sample encode the identical CDR3. The chain combines TRBV10-3 with TRBJ2-1; 8 bases fit TRBD1. Germline loops: CDR1 ENHRY, CDR2 SYGVKD. CDR3 length: 16 amino acids. CDR3 protein: CAISEPRTGYNNEQFF. DNA for the CDR3: TGTGCCATTAGTGAGCCCCGGACAGGGTACAACAATGAGCAGTTCTTC.

This clone has ten or more counts. J is TRBJ1-2 and V is TRBV27; D possibly corresponds to TRBD1 (6 bases). This CDR3 comprises 15 residues. Between the trimmed V and J ends, which lost 5 bases and 4 bases, there was a span of 17 bases. The germline V gene encodes CDR1 MNHEY and CDR2 SMNVEV (reference sequence). The CDR3 sequence is CASSPARTGAYGYTF. DNA of the CDR3: TGTGCCAGCAGTCCCGCTCGAACGGGGGCCTATGGCTACACCTTC.

This clone was picked up many times. V usage is TRBV5-1 and J usage is TRBJ2-2; maybe TRBD2 (6 bases). This CDR3 has 17 residues. Germline assignment: CDR1 SGHRS and CDR2 YFSETQ. Between the trimmed V and J ends, which lost 0 bases and 4 bases, there was a span of 16 bases. The CDR3 sequence: CASSLAVGGKGTGELFF. The CDR3 DNA follows: TGCGCCAGCAGCTTGGCCGTGGGAGGCAAGGGCACCGGGGAGCTGTTTTTT.

This clone was counted ten times or more. The chain employs TRBV19 and TRBJ2-3, with TRBD2 identical over 7 bases. This CDR3 is built from 14 residues. Germline V gene lookup returns CDR1 LNHDA and CDR2 SQIVND (reference sequence). The V gene end was trimmed by 5 bases and the J gene end by 2 bases; junction bases not matched to a gene: 4. The CDR3, as DNA: TGTGCCAGTAGTGGGCTAGCGGACACAGATACGCAGTATTTT. It is translated as CASSGLADTDTQYF.

By share of the sample, this clone is medium-sized. This sequence joins TRBV12-5 and TRBJ1-2; TRBD1 aligns across 7 bases. V lost 5 bases to trimming and J lost 5 bases; unmatched junction nucleotides: 2. The germline gives CDR1 LGHNT, CDR2 FRNRAP. There are 12 residues in the CDR3. The CDR3 DNA reads TGTGCTAGTGGTCCGGGACAGTATGGCTACACCTTC. Protein sequence: CASGPGQYGYTF.

The chain recombines TRBV5-1 with TRBJ1-1, with 7 bases lining up with TRBD1. Trimming cost V 0 bases and J 1 base; bases outside gene matches: 9. In germline, CDR1 is SGHRS, CDR2 YFSETQ. CDR3 length: 17 amino acids. This chain's CDR3 is CASSLVAGGSRNTEAFF. Written as DNA, the CDR3 is TGCGCCAGCAGCTTGGTGGCAGGGGGTTCGCGGAACACTGAAGCTTTCTTT.

Ten or more counts support this clone. The V gene is TRBV20-1, the J gene TRBJ2-3; 13 bases map to TRBD2. Germline-derived CDR1 and CDR2 are DFQATT and SNEGSKA (reference sequence). This CDR3 has 16 amino acids. The trim removed 6 bases at V and 5 bases at J, leaving 11 bases unmatched. The CDR3 reads CSAPQGTSGIGDTQYF. CDR3 sequence (DNA): TGCAGTGCCCCTCAAGGGACTAGCGGGATAGGAGATACGCAGTATTTT.

This clone was counted many times. This chain connects TRBV7-9 to TRBJ1-6, with D unresolved. The ends were cut back, 3 bases at V and 3 bases at J, with 6 bases in the middle. Germline V gene data show CDR1 as SEHNR and CDR2 as FQNEAQ (reference sequence). The CDR3 consists of 14 residues. The CDR3 DNA reads as TGTGCCAGCAGCTTGAGCAGCTATAATTCACCCCTCCACTTT. It encodes CASSLSSYNSPLHF.

This clone has at least ten counts. This sequence joins TRBV12-3 or TRBV12-4 and TRBJ2-1; 7 nucleotides align to TRBD2. This CDR3 contains 17 residues. The V gene end was trimmed by 2 bases and the J gene end by 3 bases; junction bases not matched to a gene: 10. The chain's CDR3 is CASSLTPGRFDYNEQFF. The CDR3 DNA sequence: TGTGCCAGCAGTTTAACCCCCGGGAGGTTCGACTACAATGAGCAGTTCTTC.